This is a list of T cell receptor beta chains from one sample in a study of identical twins. TCRdb reanalysed the 5' RACE reads using MiXCR and keeps one entry per CDR3 protein. The sample has approximately 490,000 distinct CDR3 sequences; about 22% are singletons. These data also formed part of another study, on yellow fever vaccine responses in identical twins.

The specimen was CD4+ T cells sorted from blood. Every receptor here comes from a young woman in good health. CDR3s leave out the opening cysteine and the closing phenylalanine or tryptophan. A D gene is named only where the DNA matches it firmly.

TRBJ2-6 TRBV7-9 - ASSFGVLSAGANVLT
TRBJ1-1 TRBV7-3 - ASSQGRVNTEAF
TRBJ2-1 TRBV24-1 TRBD2 ATSDLLTSGLNEQF
TRBJ2-7 TRBV3-1 TRBD2 ASSQASGSRGEQY
TRBJ1-1 TRBV10-3 TRBD1 AISESGQGARTEAF
TRBJ2-7 TRBV7-9 - ASSNRRGFNEQY
TRBJ2-2 TRBV5-1 - ASSFTGDSLNTGELF
TRBJ2-1 TRBV4-1 - ASSSLSYNEQF
TRBJ2-3 TRBV6-5 - ASSRPGDTQY
TRBJ2-1 TRBV7-8 - ASSLQGPWSYNEQF
TRBJ2-1 TRBV15 TRBD1 ATSIRDRGFYEQF
TRBJ2-1 TRBV29-1 TRBD2 SVRWYSGERQF
TRBJ1-1 TRBV11-2 TRBD1 ASSLPTGANTEAF
TRBJ2-1 TRBV4-2 TRBD2 ASSQEGTSGIYNEQF
TRBJ1-4 TRBV7-6 - ASSSFEETRNEKLF